The text below deals with one T cell receptor beta chain. Its specificity is not known. Germline V CDR1 and CDR2: MNHEY, SMNVEV (reference sequence). Trimming left V 6 bases short and J 2 bases short, with 12 bases between. This CDR3 has 14 amino acids. Researchers ran the PCR with 60 Vbeta and 13 Jbeta primers. Only in-frame clones appear in the TCRdb table, and some are missing; sequencing was by immunoSEQ multiplex PCR. Its table lists about 200,000 clones. This sample was taken from a study of cytomegalovirus exposure and HLA in healthy donors. Points from the study as a whole: Later analysis demonstrated an association between a missense DCLRE1C variant and TCR beta V- and J-gene trimming. Several of the most significant clusters appeared linked to common viral pathogens, based on a later analysis. Rare TCR sequences predominated, though certain public TCRs were found in many donors.

The receptor comes from a boy between 10 and 17 years old in good health and CMV-seronegative. The chain couples TRBV27 to TRBJ2-3; D uncertain. Specimen: PBMCs. Here the CDR3 reads CASRAVFLTDTQYF. The CDR3 coding sequence is TGTGCCAGCAGGGCAGTGTTCCTCACAGATACGCAGTATTTT.